Below, 7 T cell receptor beta chains from the same sample are listed, as sequenced in a study of OX40 agonist ivuxolimab in advanced cancers. TCRdb keeps only in-frame clones here, not all; method: immunoSEQ multiplex PCR. The sample lists some 100,000 clones; just over 90% were seen once. Sequencing used CD4+ or CD8+ T cells sorted from blood, obtained in a trial of the OX40 agonist ivuxolimab. These receptors were taken from an adult with an advanced solid tumor such as melanoma, head and neck, liver or kidney cancer.

This chain uses TRBV27 with TRBJ2-3; D possibly corresponds to TRBD2 (6 bases). The germline gives CDR1 MNHEY, CDR2 SMNVEV (reference sequence). With 5 bases removed from V and 4 bases from J, the gap between germline ends came to 13 bases. The CDR3 runs 14 residues. The chain's CDR3 is CASSGTYPPDTQYF. The CDR3, as DNA: TGTGCCAGCAGTGGGACTTACCCCCCAGATACGCAGTATTTT.

The V call is TRBV28, the J call TRBJ2-3; D is ambiguous. The germline V gene has CDR1 MDHEN and CDR2 SYDVKM. The germline V and J ends were trimmed by 4 bases and 3 bases, with 11 bases remaining between them. CDR3 size: 14 residues. The CDR3 coding sequence is TGTGCCAGCAGTTCCCTTTTAGTAACAGATACGCAGTATTTT. Amino acid sequence: CASSSLLVTDTQYF.

This chain links TRBV5-4 with TRBJ2-7; D gene uncertain. There are 13 residues in the CDR3. V dropped 0 bases and J dropped 6 bases, with 10 bases sitting between them. In germline, CDR1 is SGHNT, CDR2 YYREEE (reference sequence). The CDR3 is CASSLAGASEQYF. The CDR3 DNA reads as TGTGCCAGCAGCTTGGCGGGTGCCTCCGAGCAGTACTTC. Complete variable domain (other parts from reference TRBV5-4 and TRBJ2-7): ETGVTQSPTHLIKTRGQQVTLRCSSQSGHNTVSWYQQALGQGPQFIFQYYREEENGRGNFPPRFSGLQFPNYSSELNVNALELDDSALYLCASSLAGASEQYFGPGTRLTVT.

The rearrangement uses TRBV18 and TRBJ2-6; 9 positions match TRBD2. J lost 2 bases, V lost 2 bases, and 4 bases had no gene match. This CDR3 contains 17 residues. The germline V gene has CDR1 KGHSH and CDR2 LQKENI. This CDR3 is CASSPLAGAAGANVLTF. The CDR3 nucleotides are TGTGCCAGCTCACCATTAGCGGGGGCGGCTGGGGCCAACGTCCTGACTTTC.

Regarding this clone: The CDR3 ends on some other residue instead of the conserved phenylalanine or tryptophan, so this is likely a read error. No DNA is shown, since the ends of the CDR3 on it are uncertain; the CDR3 is the one TCRdb lists. V and J are TRBV21-1 and TRBJ2-7; the table's D call TRBD2 went unverified against the DNA. TRBV21-1 is a documented pseudogene. The length of the CDR3 is 14 amino acids, counting both ends. The CDR3 sequence: CAIKADRGLAGGGH.

The CDR3 reads CASSEDRAREKLFF. As DNA, the CDR3 is TGTGCCAGCAGCGAGGACAGGGCGAGGGAAAAACTGTTTTTT. The chain is built from TRBV7-9 and TRBJ1-4, with 8 nucleotides matching TRBD1. Germline loops: CDR1 SEHNR, CDR2 FQNEAQ (reference sequence). The junction had 7 bases not matched to a gene; V was cut back by 5 bases and J by 8 bases. CDR3 length equals 14 residues.

The rearrangement links TRBV7-3 to TRBJ2-5, with D hard to call. Germline assignment: CDR1 SGHTA and CDR2 FQGTGA. The CDR3 is 13 amino acids. Trimming took 7 bases from V and 7 from J, leaving 16 bases between them. CDR3 nucleotides: TGTGCCAGCACCTCGGCCTGCTCGGGGACCCAGTACTTC. The encoded protein is CASTSACSGTQYF.